These 2 T cell receptor beta chains originate from one sample sequenced in a study of Tregs in tolerant kidney transplant recipients. The protocol was immunoSEQ multiplex PCR, while the TCRdb copy is restricted to in-frame clones and leaves out a portion. Its listing shows approximately 24,000 clones. The nonmyeloablative bone marrow transplants came from related graft donors, with transient mixed chimerism. This specimen consisted of CD4+ T cells from blood (PBMCs), obtained 6 months after the transplant. These receptors all come from a human patient who received a combined kidney and bone marrow transplant. Some T cells may have originated in the graft donor.

The CDR3 loop is CASSLLAGGPYEQYF. CDR3 bases read: TGCGCCAGCAGCTTGTTGGCGGGAGGCCCCTACGAG. V usage is TRBV5-1 and J usage is TRBJ2-7, with 8 bases fitting TRBD2. The DNA ends 3 residues before the CDR3 does, and the rest of the CDR3 is filled in from the germline J gene. The V segment lost 1 base and the J segment 2 bases; nucleotides outside the gene matches: 5. This CDR3 comprises 15 residues. The germline gives CDR1 SGHRS, CDR2 YFSETQ.

Details on this clone: With the read ending 3 residues before the CDR3 end, the germline J gene is used to fill in that end. The chain joins TRBV28 to TRBJ1-5; the D gene is possibly TRBD1 (5 bases). Trimming took off 7 bases at V and 6 bases at J, with 16 bases between the two ends. The germline gives CDR1 MDHEN, CDR2 SYDVKM. The CDR3 is made up of 14 amino acids. CDR3 protein: CASIRGGEGQPQHF. The CDR3 bases that were read are TGTGCCAGCATCCGGGGGGGAGAGGGTCAGCCC.